The 5 T cell receptor beta chains listed next were all sequenced from one sample in a study of blood T cell repertoires in COVID-19. Generated by immunoSEQ multiplex PCR, the TCRdb table keeps only in-frame clones and is missing some. The table has 300,000 to 350,000 clones, 75% to 90% seen once. The specimen sequenced was peripheral blood. The receptors shown here come from a woman aged 45-59 years with COVID-19, enrolled during active disease.

This chain links TRBV2 with TRBJ1-2; 10 nucleotides align to TRBD1. The trim removed 6 bases at V and 3 bases at J, leaving 7 bases unmatched. This CDR3 contains 15 residues. Germline CDR1 SNHLY, CDR2 FYNNEI. This CDR3 is CASSRTGGKDYGYTF. The CDR3, as DNA: TGTGCCAGCAGCAGGACAGGGGGTAAAGACTATGGCTACACCTTC.

This chain joins TRBV6-1 and TRBJ2-2; TRBD1 aligns across 12 bases. The CDR3 extends over 17 amino acids. Per germline, CDR1 MNHNS and CDR2 SASEGT. V was pared by 2 bases and J by 7 bases, with 8 bases of the junction left unmatched. The CDR3 nucleotides are TGTGCCAGCAGTGAACGGGGACAGGGGGCTGGTGGCGGGGAGCTGTTTTTT. This gives the protein CASSERGQGAGGGELFF.

This rearrangement joins TRBV24-1 to TRBJ1-2; unclear D gene. This CDR3 region has 18 residues. The ends were cut back, 2 bases at V and 4 bases at J, with 22 bases in the middle. CDR1 is KGHDR, CDR2 SFDVKD, per germline. The CDR3 here is CATSDSALTVSGSYGYTF. The CDR3, as DNA: TGTGCCACCAGTGATTCTGCCCTAACAGTGTCAGGAAGCTATGGCTACACCTTC.

This clone was seen more than once but under ten times. The chain joins TRBV7-9 to TRBJ2-7, with TRBD2 matching over 9 bases. Germline V gene data show CDR1 as SEHNR and CDR2 as FQNEAQ (reference sequence). This CDR3 comprises 14 residues. V lost 6 bases and J lost 2; bases outside the gene matches: 5. DNA of the CDR3: TGTGCCAGCAGACGGACTAGCGATCCCTACGAGCAGTACTTC. Protein sequence: CASRRTSDPYEQYF.

The V call is TRBV5-6, the J call TRBJ2-2, with a weak D call TRBD2 (6 bases). Germline CDR1 SGHDT, CDR2 YYEEEE. Trimming took off 3 bases at V and 5 bases at J, with 14 bases between the two ends. There are 15 residues in the CDR3. This CDR3 reads CASSSLRRETGELFF. The CDR3 bases are TGTGCCAGCAGCTCCCTTCGACGGGAGACCGGGGAGCTGTTTTTT.